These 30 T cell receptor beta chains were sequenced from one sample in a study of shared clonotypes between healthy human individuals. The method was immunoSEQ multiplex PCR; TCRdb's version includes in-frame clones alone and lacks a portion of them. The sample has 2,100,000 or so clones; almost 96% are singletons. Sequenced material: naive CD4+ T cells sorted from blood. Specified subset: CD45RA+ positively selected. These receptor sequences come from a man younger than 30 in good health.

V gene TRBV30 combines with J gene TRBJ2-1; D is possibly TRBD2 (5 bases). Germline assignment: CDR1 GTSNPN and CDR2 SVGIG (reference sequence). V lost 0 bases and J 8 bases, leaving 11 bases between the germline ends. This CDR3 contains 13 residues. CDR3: CAWSVRAVDEQFF. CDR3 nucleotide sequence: TGTGCCTGGAGTGTACGAGCGGTAGATGAGCAGTTCTTC.

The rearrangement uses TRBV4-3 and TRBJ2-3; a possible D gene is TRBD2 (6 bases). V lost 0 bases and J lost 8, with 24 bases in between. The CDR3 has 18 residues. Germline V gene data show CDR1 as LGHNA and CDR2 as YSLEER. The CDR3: CASSQDRGNGTPPGTQYF. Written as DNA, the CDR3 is TGCGCCAGCAGCCAAGACCGAGGGAATGGGACTCCCCCTGGTACGCAGTATTTT.

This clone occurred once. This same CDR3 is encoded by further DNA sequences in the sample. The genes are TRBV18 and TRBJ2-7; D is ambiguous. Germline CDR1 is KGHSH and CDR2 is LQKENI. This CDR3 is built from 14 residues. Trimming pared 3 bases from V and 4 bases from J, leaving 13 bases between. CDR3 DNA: TGTGCCAGCTCACCCGACACTTTCCTTTACGAGCAGTACTTC. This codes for CASSPDTFLYEQYF.

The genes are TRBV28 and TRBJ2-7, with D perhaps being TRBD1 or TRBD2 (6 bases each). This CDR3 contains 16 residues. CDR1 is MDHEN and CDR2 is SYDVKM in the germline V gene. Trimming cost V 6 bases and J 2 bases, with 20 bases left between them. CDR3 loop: CASRPKQGGGTYEQYF. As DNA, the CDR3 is TGTGCCAGCAGACCCAAACAGGGAGGTGGGACCTACGAGCAGTACTTC.

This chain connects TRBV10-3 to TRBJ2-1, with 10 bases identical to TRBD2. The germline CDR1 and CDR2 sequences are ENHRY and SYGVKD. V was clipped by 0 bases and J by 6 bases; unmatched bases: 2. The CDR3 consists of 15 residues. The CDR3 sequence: CAISESAGGANEQFF. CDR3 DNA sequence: TGTGCCATCAGTGAGTCAGCGGGAGGGGCCAATGAGCAGTTCTTC.

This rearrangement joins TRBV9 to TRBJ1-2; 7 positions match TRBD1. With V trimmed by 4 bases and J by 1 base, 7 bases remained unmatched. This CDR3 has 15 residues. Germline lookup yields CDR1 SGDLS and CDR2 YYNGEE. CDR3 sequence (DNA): TGTGCCAGCAGCCCTAGGGACAGATATAACTATGGCTACACCTTC. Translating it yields CASSPRDRYNYGYTF.

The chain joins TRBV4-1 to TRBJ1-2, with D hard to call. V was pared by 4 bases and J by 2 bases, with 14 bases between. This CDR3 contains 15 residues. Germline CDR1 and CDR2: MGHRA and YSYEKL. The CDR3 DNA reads TGCGCCAGCAGCCCAATAGGACGGAGGAACTATGGCTACACCTTC. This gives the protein CASSPIGRRNYGYTF.

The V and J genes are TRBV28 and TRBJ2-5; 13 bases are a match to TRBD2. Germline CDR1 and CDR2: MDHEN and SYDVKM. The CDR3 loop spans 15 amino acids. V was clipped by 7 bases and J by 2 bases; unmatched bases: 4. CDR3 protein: CASTTSGGPQETQYF. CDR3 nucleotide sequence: TGTGCCAGCACGACTAGCGGGGGGCCACAAGAGACCCAGTACTTC. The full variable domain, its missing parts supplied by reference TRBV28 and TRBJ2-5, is DVKVTQSSRYLVKRTGEKVFLECVQDMDHENMFWYRQDPGLGLRLIYFSYDVKMKEKGDIPEGYSVSREKKERFSLILESASTNQTSMYLCASTTSGGPQETQYFGPGTRLLVL.

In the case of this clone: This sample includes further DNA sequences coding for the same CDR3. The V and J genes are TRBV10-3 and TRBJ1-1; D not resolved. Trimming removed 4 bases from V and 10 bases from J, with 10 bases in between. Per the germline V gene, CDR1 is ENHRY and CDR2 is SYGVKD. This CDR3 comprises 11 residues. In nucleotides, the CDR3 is TGTGCCATCAGTGGTGGGCGCGGAGCTTTCTTT. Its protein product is CAISGGRGAFF.

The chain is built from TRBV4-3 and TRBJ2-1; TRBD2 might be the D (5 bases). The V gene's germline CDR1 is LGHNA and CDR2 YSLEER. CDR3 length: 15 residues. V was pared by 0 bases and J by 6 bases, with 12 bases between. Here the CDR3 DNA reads TGCGCCAGCAGCCAAGACCTCGGGGAGTTCAATGAGCAGTTCTTC. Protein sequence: CASSQDLGEFNEQFF.

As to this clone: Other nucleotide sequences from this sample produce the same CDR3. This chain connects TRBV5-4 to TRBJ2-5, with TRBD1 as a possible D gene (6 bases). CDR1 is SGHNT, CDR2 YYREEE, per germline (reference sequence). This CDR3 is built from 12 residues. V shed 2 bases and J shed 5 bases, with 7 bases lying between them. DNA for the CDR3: TGTGCCAGCAGCTTCCAGGGGGAGACCCAGTACTTC. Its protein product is CASSFQGETQYF.

The chain's CDR3 is CASSYWTGKNTGELFF. CDR3 DNA sequence: TGTGCCAGCAGCTATTGGACAGGGAAGAACACCGGGGAGCTGTTTTTT. The chain employs TRBV5-4 and TRBJ2-2; 8 nucleotides align to TRBD1. CDR1 and CDR2 (germline): SGHNT, YYREEE (reference sequence). The V segment lost 3 bases and the J segment 1 base; nucleotides outside the gene matches: 5. The CDR3 spans 16 residues.

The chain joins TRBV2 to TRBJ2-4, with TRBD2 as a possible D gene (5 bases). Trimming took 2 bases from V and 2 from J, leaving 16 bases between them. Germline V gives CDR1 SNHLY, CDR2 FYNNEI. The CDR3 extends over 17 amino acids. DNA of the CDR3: TGTGCCAGCAGTGAAAGAGGACTCTGGGATACCAAAAACATTCAGTACTTC. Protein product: CASSERGLWDTKNIQYF.

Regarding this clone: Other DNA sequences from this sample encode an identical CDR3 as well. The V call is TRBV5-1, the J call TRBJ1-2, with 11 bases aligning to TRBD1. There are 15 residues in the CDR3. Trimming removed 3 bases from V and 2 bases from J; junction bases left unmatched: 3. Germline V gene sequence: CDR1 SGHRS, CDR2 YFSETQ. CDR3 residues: CASSSGQGANYGYTF. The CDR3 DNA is TGCGCCAGCAGCTCAGGACAGGGGGCGAACTATGGCTACACCTTC.

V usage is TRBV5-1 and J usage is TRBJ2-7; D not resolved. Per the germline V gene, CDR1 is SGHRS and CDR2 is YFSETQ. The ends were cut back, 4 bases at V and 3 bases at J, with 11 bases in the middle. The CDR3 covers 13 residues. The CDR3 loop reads CASSALVGYEQYF. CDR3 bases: TGCGCCAGCAGCGCCCTAGTAGGCTACGAGCAGTACTTC.

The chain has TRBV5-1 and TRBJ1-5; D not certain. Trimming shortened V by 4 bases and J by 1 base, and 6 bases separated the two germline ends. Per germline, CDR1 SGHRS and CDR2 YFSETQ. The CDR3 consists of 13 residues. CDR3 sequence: CASSRGSNQPQHF. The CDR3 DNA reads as TGCGCCAGCAGCCGGGGAAGCAATCAGCCCCAGCATTTT. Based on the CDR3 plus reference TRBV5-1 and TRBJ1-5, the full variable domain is KAGVTQTPRYLIKTRGQQVTLSCSPISGHRSVSWYQQTPGQGLQFLFEYFSETQRNKGNFPGRFSGRQFSNSRSEMNVSTLELGDSALYLCASSRGSNQPQHFGDGTRLSIL.

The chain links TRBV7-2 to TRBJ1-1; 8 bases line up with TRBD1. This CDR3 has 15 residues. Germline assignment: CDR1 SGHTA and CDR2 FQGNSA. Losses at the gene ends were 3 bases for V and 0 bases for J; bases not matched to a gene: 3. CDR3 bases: TGTGCCAGCAGCTTCGGACAGGGCATGAACACTGAAGCTTTCTTT. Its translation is CASSFGQGMNTEAFF.

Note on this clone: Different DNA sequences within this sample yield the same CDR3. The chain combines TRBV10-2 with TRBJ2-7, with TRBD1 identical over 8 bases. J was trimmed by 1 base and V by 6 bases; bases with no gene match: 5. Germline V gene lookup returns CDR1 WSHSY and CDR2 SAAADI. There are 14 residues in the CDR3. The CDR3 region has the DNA TGCGCCAGCAGGACCGGGACAGGTTCCTACGAGCAGTACTTC. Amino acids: CASRTGTGSYEQYF.

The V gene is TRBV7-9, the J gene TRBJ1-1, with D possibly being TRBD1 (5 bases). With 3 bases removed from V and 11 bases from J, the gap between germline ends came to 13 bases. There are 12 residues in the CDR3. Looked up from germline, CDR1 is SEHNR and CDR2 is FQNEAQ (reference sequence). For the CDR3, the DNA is TGTGCCAGCAGCTTGAGTGGGGCCGAGGCTTTCTTT. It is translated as CASSLSGAEAFF. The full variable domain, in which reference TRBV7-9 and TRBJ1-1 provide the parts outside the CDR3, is DTGVSQNPRHKITKRGQNVTFRCDPISEHNRLYWYRQTLGQGPEFLTYFQNEAQLEKSRLLSDRFSAERPKGSFSTLEIQRTEQGDSAMYLCASSLSGAEAFFGQGTRLTVV.

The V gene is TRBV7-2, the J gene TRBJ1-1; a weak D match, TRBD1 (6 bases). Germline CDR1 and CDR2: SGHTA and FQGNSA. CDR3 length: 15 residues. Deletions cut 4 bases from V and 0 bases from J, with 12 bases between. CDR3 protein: CASSYRTVMNTEAFF. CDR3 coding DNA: TGTGCCAGCAGCTACCGGACAGTTATGAACACTGAAGCTTTCTTT.

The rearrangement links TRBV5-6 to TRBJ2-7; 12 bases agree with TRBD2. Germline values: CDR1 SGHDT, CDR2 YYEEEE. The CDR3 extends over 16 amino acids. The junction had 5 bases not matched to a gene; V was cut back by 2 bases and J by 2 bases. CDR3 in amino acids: CASSFVGLAGTYEQYF. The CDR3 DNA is TGTGCCAGCAGCTTCGTCGGACTAGCGGGAACCTACGAGCAGTACTTC.

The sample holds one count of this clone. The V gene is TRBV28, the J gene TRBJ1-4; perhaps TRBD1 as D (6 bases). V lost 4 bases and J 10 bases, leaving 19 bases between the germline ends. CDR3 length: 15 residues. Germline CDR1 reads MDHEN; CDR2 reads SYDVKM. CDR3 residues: CASSSTGSPSAKLFF. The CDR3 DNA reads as TGTGCCAGCAGTTCTACAGGGAGCCCGTCGGCAAAACTGTTTTTT.

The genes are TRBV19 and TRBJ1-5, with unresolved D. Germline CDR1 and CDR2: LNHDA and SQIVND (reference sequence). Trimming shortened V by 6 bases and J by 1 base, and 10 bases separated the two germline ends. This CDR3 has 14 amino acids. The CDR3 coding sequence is TGTGCCAGTAGCGGACTGGTGAGCAATCAGCCCCAGCATTTT. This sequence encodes CASSGLVSNQPQHF.

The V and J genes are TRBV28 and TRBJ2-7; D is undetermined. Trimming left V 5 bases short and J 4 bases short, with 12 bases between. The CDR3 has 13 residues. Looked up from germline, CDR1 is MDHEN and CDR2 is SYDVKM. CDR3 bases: TGTGCCAGCAGTAACCATCAAGCGTACGAGCAGTACTTC. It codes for CASSNHQAYEQYF.

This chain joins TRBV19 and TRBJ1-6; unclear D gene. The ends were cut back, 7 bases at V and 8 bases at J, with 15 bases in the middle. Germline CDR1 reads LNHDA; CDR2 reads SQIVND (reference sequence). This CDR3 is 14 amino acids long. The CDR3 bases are TGTGCCAGTACCACTTCCCCTTGGGATTCACCCCTCCACTTT. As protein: CASTTSPWDSPLHF.

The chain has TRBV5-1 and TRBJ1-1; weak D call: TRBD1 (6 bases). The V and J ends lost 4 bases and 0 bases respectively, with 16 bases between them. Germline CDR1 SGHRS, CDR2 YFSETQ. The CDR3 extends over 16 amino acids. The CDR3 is CASSTWTANLNTEAFF. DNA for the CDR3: TGCGCCAGCAGCACCTGGACAGCTAACTTGAACACTGAAGCTTTCTTT.

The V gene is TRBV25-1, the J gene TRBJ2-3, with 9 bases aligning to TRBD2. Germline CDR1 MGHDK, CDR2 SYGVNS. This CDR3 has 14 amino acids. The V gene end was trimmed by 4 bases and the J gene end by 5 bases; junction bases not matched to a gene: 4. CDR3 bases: TGTGCCAGCAGTGCTAGCGGGAAGGTAGATACGCAGTATTTT. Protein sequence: CASSASGKVDTQYF.

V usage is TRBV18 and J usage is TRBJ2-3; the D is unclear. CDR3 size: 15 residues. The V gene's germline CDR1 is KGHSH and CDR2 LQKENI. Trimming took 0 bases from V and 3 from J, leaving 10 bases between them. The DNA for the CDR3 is TGTGCCAGCTCACCACCCTCAGGAACGACAGATACGCAGTATTTT. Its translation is CASSPPSGTTDTQYF.

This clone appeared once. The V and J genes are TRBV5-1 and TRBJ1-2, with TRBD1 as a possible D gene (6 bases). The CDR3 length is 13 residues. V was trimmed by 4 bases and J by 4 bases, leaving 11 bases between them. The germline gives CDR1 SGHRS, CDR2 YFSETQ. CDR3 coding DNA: TGCGCCAGCAGCCGAGGGGGTGGCTATGGCTACACCTTC. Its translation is CASSRGGGYGYTF. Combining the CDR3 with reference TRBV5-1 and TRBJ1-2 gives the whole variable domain KAGVTQTPRYLIKTRGQQVTLSCSPISGHRSVSWYQQTPGQGLQFLFEYFSETQRNKGNFPGRFSGRQFSNSRSEMNVSTLELGDSALYLCASSRGGGYGYTFGSGTRLTVV.

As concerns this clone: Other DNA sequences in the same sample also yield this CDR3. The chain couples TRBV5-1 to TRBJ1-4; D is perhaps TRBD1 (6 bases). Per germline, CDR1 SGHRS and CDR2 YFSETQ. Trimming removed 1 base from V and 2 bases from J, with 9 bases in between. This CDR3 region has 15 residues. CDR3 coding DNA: TGCGCCAGCAGCTTGAGCGGGGGCACTAATGAAAAACTGTTTTTT. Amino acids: CASSLSGGTNEKLFF.